What follows are 21 T cell receptor beta chains derived from one specimen sequenced in a study of blood T cell repertoires in COVID-19. Generated by immunoSEQ multiplex PCR, the TCRdb table keeps only in-frame clones and is missing some. This sample has about 340,000 clones, with around 85% found just once. Sequencing was done on a sample of PBMCs or T cells enriched from blood (not recorded which). Receptor source: a woman in her 40s with acute COVID-19.

The chain joins TRBV7-9 to TRBJ2-1, with D perhaps matching TRBD1 (5 bases). Germline V CDR1 and CDR2: SEHNR, FQNEAQ (reference sequence). With 5 bases removed from V and 2 bases from J, the gap between germline ends came to 13 bases. The CDR3 spans 15 residues. The CDR3 DNA reads as TGTGCCAGCAGCCCCGACAGAAATCCCTACAATGAGCAGTTCTTC. Its translation: CASSPDRNPYNEQFF.

CDR3 sequence reads: CASRGLAGGPSTDTQYF. The CDR3 DNA follows: TGTGCCAGCAGGGGACTAGCGGGGGGGCCTAGCACAGATACGCAGTATTTT. This chain links TRBV27 with TRBJ2-3, with 16 bases aligning to TRBD2. Germline CDR1 is MNHEY and CDR2 is SMNVEV (reference sequence). After removal of 6 bases from V and 0 bases from J, the junction contained 3 bases not matched to a gene. There are 17 residues in the CDR3.

V gene TRBV10-3 combines with J gene TRBJ2-1; TRBD2 matches 8 bases. V was pared by 6 bases and J by 4 bases, with 11 bases of the junction left unmatched. The germline CDR1 and CDR2 sequences are ENHRY and SYGVKD. The CDR3 has 16 amino acids. CDR3 region: CAIRRTSQGNYNEQFF. DNA of the CDR3: TGTGCCATCAGAAGGACTAGCCAGGGCAATTACAATGAGCAGTTCTTC.

V usage is TRBV15 and J usage is TRBJ1-3, with no clear D. Per germline, CDR1 LNHNV and CDR2 YYDKDF (reference sequence). CDR3 length: 15 residues. Trimming stripped 3 bases from V and 0 bases from J, with 9 bases between. The CDR3 DNA sequence: TGTGCCACCAGCAGGGGAGGAATCTCTGGAAACACCATATATTTT. Its translation is CATSRGGISGNTIYF.

The V call is TRBV20-1, the J call TRBJ1-1; D is uncertain. Trimming took off 0 bases at V and 10 bases at J, with 9 bases between the two ends. From germline, CDR1 is DFQATT and CDR2 SNEGSKA (reference sequence). The length of the CDR3 is 11 residues. The CDR3 region has the DNA TGCAGTGCTAGAGATCAGGAACCAGCTTTCTTT. Translation: CSARDQEPAFF.

This sequence joins TRBV28 and TRBJ2-1, with D hard to call. V was trimmed by 6 bases and J by 8 bases, leaving 20 bases between them. The germline gives CDR1 MDHEN, CDR2 SYDVKM. There are 15 residues in the CDR3. In DNA form, the CDR3 reads TGTGCCAGCAGCCTACCCGGCGCGCTGGGCGATGAGCAGTTCTTC. Translation gives CASSLPGALGDEQFF.

This chain links TRBV9 with TRBJ2-5; TRBD1 is a possible D gene (6 bases). The CDR3 runs 15 residues. CDR1 is SGDLS, CDR2 YYNGEE, per germline. Between the trimmed V and J ends, which lost 4 bases and 5 bases, there was a span of 18 bases. The CDR3 DNA reads as TGTGCCAGCAGCTCAGGGGTATTGAAGGGTGAGACCCAGTACTTC. This encodes CASSSGVLKGETQYF.

The rearrangement links TRBV19 to TRBJ2-5; D unclear. Germline assignment: CDR1 LNHDA and CDR2 SQIVND (reference sequence). This CDR3 comprises 13 residues. V shed 3 bases and J shed 2 bases, with 7 bases lying between them. This chain's CDR3 is CASSIGRQETQYF. Written as DNA, the CDR3 is TGTGCCAGTAGTATCGGTCGGCAAGAGACCCAGTACTTC.

The chain couples TRBV6-4 to TRBJ2-5; D might be TRBD2 (6 bases). The V and J ends lost 5 bases and 13 bases respectively, with 14 bases between them. The CDR3 totals 11 residues. Germline V gene data show CDR1 as MRHNA and CDR2 as SNTAGT. CDR3 coding DNA: TGTGCCAGCAGTAGGGACTCCCCCCGGTACTTC. It translates to CASSRDSPRYF.

Comment on this clone: The same CDR3 also results from other DNA sequences found in this sample. This rearrangement joins TRBV27 to TRBJ2-1, with 9 bases aligning to TRBD2. V gave up 4 bases and J gave up 5 bases; unmatched junction bases: 15. The CDR3 is 18 residues long. Per germline, CDR1 MNHEY and CDR2 SMNVEV (reference sequence). This chain's CDR3 is CASSSLGLAGGKDNEQFF. The CDR3 nucleotides read TGTGCCAGCAGTTCCCTGGGACTGGCGGGAGGGAAGGACAATGAGCAGTTCTTC.

This clone was detected only once. The chain links TRBV3-1 (or the pseudogene TRBV3-2) to TRBJ1-4; tentatively, D is TRBD1 (5 bases). This CDR3 spans 17 amino acids. The V end lost 2 bases, the J end lost 4 bases, and 17 bases lay between the germline ends. CDR1 and CDR2 (germline): LGHDT, YNNKEL (reference sequence). CDR3 DNA sequence: TGTGCCAGCAGCCAACCAAATCAGGGCCTGGATAATGAAAAACTGTTTTTT. Protein sequence: CASSQPNQGLDNEKLFF.

The V gene is TRBV6-4, the J gene TRBJ1-4; possible D gene TRBD1, 6 bases. CDR3 size: 13 residues. V was clipped by 4 bases and J by 11 bases, with 14 bases between them. The germline gives CDR1 MRHNA, CDR2 SNTAGT. As DNA, the CDR3 is TGTGCCAGCAGTGCCGGTAAAGGGGGTAAACTGTTTTTT. This gives the protein CASSAGKGGKLFF.

The CDR3 region has the DNA TGTGCCAGCAGCTTAGCGGGTCGAGGTCGGGAGACCCAGTACTTC. This sequence encodes CASSLAGRGRETQYF. The V and J genes are TRBV7-2 and TRBJ2-5; no definite D call. The CDR3 spans 15 residues. CDR1 is SGHTA, CDR2 FQGNSA, per germline. The germline V and J ends were trimmed by 0 bases and 5 bases, with 13 bases remaining between them.

A few counts support this clone. J is TRBJ2-5 and V is TRBV7-6, with 8 positions matching TRBD2. Germline V gene sequence: CDR1 SGHVS, CDR2 FNYEAQ. The CDR3 loop spans 16 amino acids. The ends lost 5 bases at V and 1 base at J; junction bases unmatched: 9. In DNA, the CDR3 is TGTGCCAGCAGCCCCCGGACTAGCATGGGCCAAGAGACCCAGTACTTC. Translated: CASSPRTSMGQETQYF.

The rearrangement uses TRBV19 and TRBJ2-1; 9 bases align to TRBD2. CDR3 size: 17 residues. CDR1 is LNHDA, CDR2 SQIVND, per germline (reference sequence). V gave up 3 bases and J gave up 1 base; unmatched junction bases: 7. The CDR3 coding sequence is TGTGCCAGTAGTATTAGGGCTAGCGGGATATCCTACAATGAGCAGTTCTTC. Protein: CASSIRASGISYNEQFF.

The CDR3 DNA reads as TGTGCCAGCAGTTGTGGCGCACAACCGGGATGTGGGAACAATCAGCCCCAGCATTTT. Amino acid sequence: CASSCGAQPGCGNNQPQHF. The chain couples TRBV28 to TRBJ1-5; no reliable D call. V lost 4 bases and J 3 bases, leaving 25 bases between the germline ends. The CDR3 covers 19 residues. The V gene's germline CDR1 is MDHEN and CDR2 SYDVKM.

The chain couples TRBV15 to TRBJ2-2; 8 nucleotides agree with TRBD2. This CDR3 has 16 residues. The V and J ends lost 0 bases and 5 bases, in that order; junction bases with no gene match: 5. The germline gives CDR1 LNHNV, CDR2 YYDKDF (reference sequence). CDR3 sequence reads: CATSRDLGGGTGELFF. CDR3 coding DNA: TGTGCCACCAGCAGAGATCTCGGCGGGGGGACCGGGGAGCTGTTTTTT.

Comment on this clone: The junction does not match germline at one end; this may be a read error. The J gene is TRBJ2-5, the V gene TRBV7-9; 10 positions agree with TRBD1. From germline, CDR1 is SEHNR and CDR2 FQNEAQ (reference sequence). This CDR3 is 13 amino acids long. The CDR3 DNA reads TGTGCCAGCAGCTCCAGGGACAGGGGACGGGAAGACTTC. Its protein product is CASSSRDRGREDF.

The rearrangement links TRBV2 to TRBJ1-6; 10 positions agree with TRBD1. V was pared by 7 bases and J by 9 bases, with 6 bases of the junction left unmatched. Germline V gene sequence: CDR1 SNHLY, CDR2 FYNNEI. This CDR3 region has 14 residues. CDR3: CASNLGQGLSPLHF. CDR3 bases: TGTGCCAGCAACCTGGGACAGGGGCTTTCACCCCTCCACTTT.

J is TRBJ1-2 and V is TRBV4-1; D unresolved. Germline lookup yields CDR1 MGHRA and CDR2 YSYEKL. Trimming took 1 base from V and 8 from J, leaving 11 bases between them. This CDR3 comprises 13 residues. CDR3 coding DNA: TGCGCCAGCAGCCAAGTGGGTAACAGCGGCTACACCTTC. It translates to CASSQVGNSGYTF.

This clone was observed a single time. The V gene is TRBV5-1, the J gene TRBJ2-2; 8 bases line up with TRBD2. Per germline, CDR1 SGHRS and CDR2 YFSETQ. V was pared by 6 bases and J by 6 bases, with 22 bases of the junction left unmatched. The CDR3 has 19 amino acids. Written as DNA, the CDR3 is TGCGCCAGCACGTCATTGGCAGGTAGCGGGGCCCTCCACGCCGGGGAGCTGTTTTTT. It yields the protein CASTSLAGSGALHAGELFF.